This T cell receptor beta chain was recorded in a study of T-cell memory formation after mild COVID-19. On the study more broadly: TCR clusters mostly belonged to single donors.

Trimming removed 0 bases from V and 6 bases from J, with 8 bases in between. CDR1 MNHEY and CDR2 SMNVEV come from the germline V gene (reference sequence). The CDR3 totals 13 residues. As to this clonotype: Its target is not known.

TCRdb passed the 5' RACE reads through MiXCR, listing each CDR3 protein once. The table lists 300,000 to 400,000 distinct CDR3 sequences, roughly an eighth of them singletons. Study-level findings and limits: Cross-reactive memory appears to have joined, as suggested by some responding clones showing up in pre-infection memory. Clones from the second wave (peaking day 37) had unconfirmed SARS-CoV-2 specificity.

Sequencing input: PBMCs or a T cell subset sorted from them (not recorded which). This chain joins TRBV27 and TRBJ2-5, with D uncertain. This sequence originates from a man younger than 35 who had mild COVID-19 (a few samples of this study predate the infection). Cell type and time point are not known. CDR3 in amino acids: CASSLSSRQTQYF. The CDR3 nucleotides are TGTGCCAGCAGTTTATCAAGTAGGCAGACCCAGTACTTC.